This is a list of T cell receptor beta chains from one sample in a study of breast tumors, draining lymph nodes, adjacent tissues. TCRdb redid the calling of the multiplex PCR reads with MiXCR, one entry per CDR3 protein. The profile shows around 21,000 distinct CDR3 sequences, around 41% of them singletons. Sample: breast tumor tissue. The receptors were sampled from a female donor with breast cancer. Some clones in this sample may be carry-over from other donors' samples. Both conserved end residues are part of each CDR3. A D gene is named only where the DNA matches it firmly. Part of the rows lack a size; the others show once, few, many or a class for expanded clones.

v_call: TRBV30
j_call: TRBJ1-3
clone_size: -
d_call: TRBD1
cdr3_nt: TGTGCCTGTCCTCAAGGGGGCCTTAGAGGAAACACCATATATTTT
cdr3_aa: CACPQGGLRGNTIYF

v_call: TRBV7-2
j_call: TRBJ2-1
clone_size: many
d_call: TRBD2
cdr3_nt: TGTGCCAGCAGGACTAGCGGGGTATACAATGAGCAGTTCTTC
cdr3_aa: CASRTSGVYNEQFF

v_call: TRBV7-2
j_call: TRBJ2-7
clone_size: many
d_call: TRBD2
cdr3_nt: TGTGCCAGCAGCTCGGGACTAGCGGGAGGGCGTGAGCAGTACTTC
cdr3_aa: CASSSGLAGGREQYF

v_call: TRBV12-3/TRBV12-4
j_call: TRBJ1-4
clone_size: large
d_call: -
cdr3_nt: TGTGCCAGCAGCCTGGACAGACGAGGGGAAAAACTGTTTTTT
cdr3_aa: CASSLDRRGEKLFF

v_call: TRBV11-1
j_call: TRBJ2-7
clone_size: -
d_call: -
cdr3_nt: TGTGCCAGCAGCTTAATGGGGGAGCAGTACTTC
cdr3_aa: CASSLMGEQYF

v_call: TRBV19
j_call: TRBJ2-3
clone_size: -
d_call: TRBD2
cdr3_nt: TGTGCCAGCAGGACTAGCGGGGGAACAGATACGCAGTATTTT
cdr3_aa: CASRTSGGTDTQYF

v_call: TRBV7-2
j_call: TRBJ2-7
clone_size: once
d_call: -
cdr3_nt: TGTGCCAGCAGCTCTCGCCCGGGGGAGGCCTACGAGCAGTACTTC
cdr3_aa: CASSSRPGEAYEQYF

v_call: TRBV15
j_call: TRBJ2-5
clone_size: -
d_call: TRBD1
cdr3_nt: TGTGCCACCAGTGACCCCCGGAACAGGGGACAAGAGACCCAGTACTTC
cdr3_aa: CATSDPRNRGQETQYF

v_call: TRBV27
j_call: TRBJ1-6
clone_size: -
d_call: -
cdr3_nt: TGTGCCAGCAGTTTCGACCGTCCGGGACTAGATAATTCACCCCTCCACTTT
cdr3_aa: CASSFDRPGLDNSPLHF

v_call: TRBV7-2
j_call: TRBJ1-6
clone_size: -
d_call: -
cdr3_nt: TGTGCCAGCAGCTTCCAAGCGTTGTTGGGGGCGAGGTCTCCCCTCCACTTT
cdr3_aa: CASSFQALLGARSPLHF

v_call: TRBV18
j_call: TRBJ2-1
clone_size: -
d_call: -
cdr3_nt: TGTGCCAGCTCACCGGCTGAGTACAATGAGCAGTTCTTC
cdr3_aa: CASSPAEYNEQFF

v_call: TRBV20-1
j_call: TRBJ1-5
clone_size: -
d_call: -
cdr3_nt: TGCAGTGCTAGGGACTCAGGGTCTCAGCCCCAGCATTTT
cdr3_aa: CSARDSGSQPQHF

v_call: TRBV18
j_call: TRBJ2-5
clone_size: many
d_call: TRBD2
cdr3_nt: TGTGCCAGCTCTCCGGGACTAGCGGGGGTCCGTGGACAAGAGACCCAGTACTTC
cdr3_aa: CASSPGLAGVRGQETQYF

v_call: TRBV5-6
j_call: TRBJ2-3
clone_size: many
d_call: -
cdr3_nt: TGTGCCAGCAGCTTGGGGGGTGGGACTCGCACAGATACGCAGTATTTT
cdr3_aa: CASSLGGGTRTDTQYF

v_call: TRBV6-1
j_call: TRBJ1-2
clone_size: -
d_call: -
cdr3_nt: TGTGCCAGCAGTGAAGCGGACAGTAACTATGGCTACACCTTC
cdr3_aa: CASSEADSNYGYTF

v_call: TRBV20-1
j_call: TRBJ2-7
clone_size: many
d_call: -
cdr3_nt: TGCAGTGCTAGAGAAGGGGATAACCCAGGGGCCTACGAGCAGTACTTC
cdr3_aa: CSAREGDNPGAYEQYF

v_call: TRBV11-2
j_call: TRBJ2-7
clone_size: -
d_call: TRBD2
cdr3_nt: TGTGCCAGCAGCTCCGGACTAGCGGGCCAGTCCGAGCAGTACTTC
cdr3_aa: CASSSGLAGQSEQYF

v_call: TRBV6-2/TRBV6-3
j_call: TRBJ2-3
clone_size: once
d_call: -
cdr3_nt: TGTGCCAGCAGTTACGACCCTAGGGGTGGCACAGATACGCAGTATTTT
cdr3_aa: CASSYDPRGGTDTQYF

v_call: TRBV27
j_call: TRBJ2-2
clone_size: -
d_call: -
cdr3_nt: TGTGCCAGCAGTTTTGTCCGGCGCGGGGAGCTGTTTTTT
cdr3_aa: CASSFVRRGELFF

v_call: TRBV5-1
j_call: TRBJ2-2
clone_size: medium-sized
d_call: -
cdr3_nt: TGCGCCAGCAAAAAGGACAGTGCGAACACCGGGGAGCTGTTTTTT
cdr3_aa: CASKKDSANTGELFF

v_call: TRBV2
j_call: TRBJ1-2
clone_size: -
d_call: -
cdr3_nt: TGTGCCAGCAGTGAAAATCTGGGATATGGCTACACCTTC
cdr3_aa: CASSENLGYGYTF

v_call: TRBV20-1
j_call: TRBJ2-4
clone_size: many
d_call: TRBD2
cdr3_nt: TGCAGTGGGGGGGGTCCCGGAAACATTCAGTACTTC
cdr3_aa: CSGGGPGNIQYF

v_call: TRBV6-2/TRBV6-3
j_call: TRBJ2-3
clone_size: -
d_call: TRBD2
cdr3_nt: TGTGCCAGCAGCAAACCTAGCGGGACTACAGATACGCAGTATTTT
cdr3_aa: CASSKPSGTTDTQYF

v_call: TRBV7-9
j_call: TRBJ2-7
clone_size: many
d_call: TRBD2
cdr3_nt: TGTGCCAGCAGCCCGGACGGGGGGTCCGAGCAGTACTTC
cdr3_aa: CASSPDGGSEQYF

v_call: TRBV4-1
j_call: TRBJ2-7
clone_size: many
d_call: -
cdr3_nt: TGCGCCAGCAGCCAAGTCTTGAACGCCTACGAGCAGTACTTC
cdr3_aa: CASSQVLNAYEQYF

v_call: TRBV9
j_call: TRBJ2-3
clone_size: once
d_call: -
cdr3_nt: TGTGCCAGCAGCGTCGGCGGGAGAGGGGACACAGATGCGCAGTATTTT
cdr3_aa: CASSVGGRGDTDAQYF

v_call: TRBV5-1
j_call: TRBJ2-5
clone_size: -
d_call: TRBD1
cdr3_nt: TGCGCCAGCAGCTTGGGACAGGGATCCCAGACCCAGTACTTC
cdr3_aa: CASSLGQGSQTQYF

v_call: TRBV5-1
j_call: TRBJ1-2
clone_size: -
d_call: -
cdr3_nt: TGCGCCAGCAGCCCAACAGGAGCAAGAGTCTACACCTTC
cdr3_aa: CASSPTGARVYTF

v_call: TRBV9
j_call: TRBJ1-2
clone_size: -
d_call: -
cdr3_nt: TGTGCCAGCAGCGACCCCAGGCTGCAATATGGCTACACCTTC
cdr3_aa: CASSDPRLQYGYTF

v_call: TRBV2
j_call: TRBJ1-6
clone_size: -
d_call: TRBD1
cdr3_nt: TGTGCCAGCAGTGGACAGGGGTCCAATTCACCCCTCCACTTT
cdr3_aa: CASSGQGSNSPLHF

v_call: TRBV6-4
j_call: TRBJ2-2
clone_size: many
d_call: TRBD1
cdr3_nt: TGTGCCAGCAGACAGGGGGAAGCCGGGGAGCTGTTTTTT
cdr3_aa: CASRQGEAGELFF

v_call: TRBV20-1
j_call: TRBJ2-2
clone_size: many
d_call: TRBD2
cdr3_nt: TGCAGTGCTAACCGCGGGGGCGGGGAGCTGTTTTTT
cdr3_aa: CSANRGGGELFF

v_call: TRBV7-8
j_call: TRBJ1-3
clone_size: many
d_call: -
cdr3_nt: TGTGCCAGCAAGTACGGGGGAGTGTGGCAAGGCTCTGGAAACACCATATATTTT
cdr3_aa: CASKYGGVWQGSGNTIYF

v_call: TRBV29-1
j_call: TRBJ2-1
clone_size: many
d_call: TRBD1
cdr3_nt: TGCAGCGTTAACGGACAGGGGGTGGACGATGAGCAGTTCTTC
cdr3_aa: CSVNGQGVDDEQFF

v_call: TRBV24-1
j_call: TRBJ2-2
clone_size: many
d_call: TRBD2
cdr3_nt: TGTGCCACCAGACCCGGGGGGGCCGACACCGGGGAGCTGTTTTTT
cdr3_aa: CATRPGGADTGELFF

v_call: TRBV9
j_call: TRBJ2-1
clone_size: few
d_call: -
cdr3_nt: TGTGCCAGCAGCGTAGCTGGCGGGGCTAACAATGAGCAGTTCTTC
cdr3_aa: CASSVAGGANNEQFF

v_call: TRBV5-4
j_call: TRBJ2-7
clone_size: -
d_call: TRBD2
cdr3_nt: TGTGCCAGCAGACCAGGACTAGTCTTGAGCGAGCAGTACTTC
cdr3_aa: CASRPGLVLSEQYF

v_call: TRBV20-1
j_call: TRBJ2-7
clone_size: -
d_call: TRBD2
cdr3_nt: TGCAGAGCTAGACTAGCGGGAGGCTACGAGCAGTACTTC
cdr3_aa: CRARLAGGYEQYF

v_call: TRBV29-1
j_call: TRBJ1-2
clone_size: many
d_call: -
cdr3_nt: TGCAGCGTTGAAAGACAATCAGGGGGCTACACCTTC
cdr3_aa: CSVERQSGGYTF

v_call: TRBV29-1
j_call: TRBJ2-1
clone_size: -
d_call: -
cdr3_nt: TGCAGCGTTGAAGGGTGGGGGCTCGGGAATGAGCAGTTCTTC
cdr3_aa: CSVEGWGLGNEQFF

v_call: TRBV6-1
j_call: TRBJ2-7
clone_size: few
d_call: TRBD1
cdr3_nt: TGTGCCAGCAGTGAGGGACAGGGGCCTCGCGAGCAGTACTTC
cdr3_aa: CASSEGQGPREQYF

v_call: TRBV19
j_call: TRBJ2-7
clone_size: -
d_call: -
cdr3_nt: TGTGCCAGTAGTATAAATCCAGCATACTACGAGCAGTACTTC
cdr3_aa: CASSINPAYYEQYF